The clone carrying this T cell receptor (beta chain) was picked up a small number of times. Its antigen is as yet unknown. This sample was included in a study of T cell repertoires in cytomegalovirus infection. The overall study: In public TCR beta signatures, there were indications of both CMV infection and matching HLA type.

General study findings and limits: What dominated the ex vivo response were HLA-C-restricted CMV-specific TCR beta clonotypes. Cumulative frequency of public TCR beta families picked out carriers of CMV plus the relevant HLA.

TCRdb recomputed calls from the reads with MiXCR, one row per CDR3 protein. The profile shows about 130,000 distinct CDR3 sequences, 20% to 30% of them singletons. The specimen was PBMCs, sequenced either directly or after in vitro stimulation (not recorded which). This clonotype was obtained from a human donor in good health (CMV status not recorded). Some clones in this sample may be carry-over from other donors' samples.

As DNA, the CDR3 is TGTGCCAGCAGCTTAGAAGTCTCCCCCACAGATACGCAGTATTTT. Protein sequence: CASSLEVSPTDTQYF. V and J are TRBV7-8 and TRBJ2-3; D remains ambiguous. The germline V and J ends were trimmed by 1 base and 2 bases, with 10 bases remaining between them. Germline V gives CDR1 SGHVS, CDR2 FQNEAQ. The length of the CDR3 is 15 residues.